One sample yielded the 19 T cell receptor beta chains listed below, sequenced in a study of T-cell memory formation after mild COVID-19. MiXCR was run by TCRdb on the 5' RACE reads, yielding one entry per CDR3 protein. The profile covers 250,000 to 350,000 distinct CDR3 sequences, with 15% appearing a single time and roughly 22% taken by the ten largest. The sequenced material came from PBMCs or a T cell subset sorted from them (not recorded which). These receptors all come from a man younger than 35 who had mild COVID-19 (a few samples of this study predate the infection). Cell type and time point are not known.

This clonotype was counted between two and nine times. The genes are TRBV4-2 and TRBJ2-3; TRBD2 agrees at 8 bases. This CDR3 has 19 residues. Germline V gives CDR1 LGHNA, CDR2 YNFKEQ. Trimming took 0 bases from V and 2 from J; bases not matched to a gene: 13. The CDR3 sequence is CASSQDPGGANPATDTQYF. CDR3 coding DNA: TGTGCCAGCAGCCAAGATCCCGGGGGGGCCAATCCCGCCACAGATACGCAGTATTTT.

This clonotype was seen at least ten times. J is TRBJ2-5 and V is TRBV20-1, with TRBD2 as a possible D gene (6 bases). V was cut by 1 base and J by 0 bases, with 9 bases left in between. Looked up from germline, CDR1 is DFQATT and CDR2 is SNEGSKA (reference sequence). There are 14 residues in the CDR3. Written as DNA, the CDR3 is TGCAGTGCTAGAGGGGGACTCGACCAAGAGACCCAGTACTTC. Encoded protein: CSARGGLDQETQYF.

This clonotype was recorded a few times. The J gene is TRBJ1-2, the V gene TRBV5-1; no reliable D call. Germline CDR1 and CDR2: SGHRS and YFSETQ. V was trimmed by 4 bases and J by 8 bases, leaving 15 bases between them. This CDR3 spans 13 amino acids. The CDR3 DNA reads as TGCGCCAGCAGCCCCGACGGGGTTGCGGGCTACACCTTC. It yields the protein CASSPDGVAGYTF. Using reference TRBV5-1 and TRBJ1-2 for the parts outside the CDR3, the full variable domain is KAGVTQTPRYLIKTRGQQVTLSCSPISGHRSVSWYQQTPGQGLQFLFEYFSETQRNKGNFPGRFSGRQFSNSRSEMNVSTLELGDSALYLCASSPDGVAGYTFGSGTRLTVV.

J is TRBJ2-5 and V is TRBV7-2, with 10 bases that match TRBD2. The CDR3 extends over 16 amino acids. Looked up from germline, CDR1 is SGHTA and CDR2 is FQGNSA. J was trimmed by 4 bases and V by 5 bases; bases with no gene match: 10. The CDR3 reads CASSPGPASGGETQYF. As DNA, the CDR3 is TGTGCCAGCAGCCCTGGGCCGGCTAGCGGGGGAGAGACCCAGTACTTC.

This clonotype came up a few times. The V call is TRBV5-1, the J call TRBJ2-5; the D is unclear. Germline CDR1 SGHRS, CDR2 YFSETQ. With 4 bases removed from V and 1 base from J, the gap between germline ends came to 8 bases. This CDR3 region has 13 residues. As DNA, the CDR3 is TGCGCCAGCAGCCCGACACCCCAAGAGACCCAGTACTTC. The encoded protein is CASSPTPQETQYF.

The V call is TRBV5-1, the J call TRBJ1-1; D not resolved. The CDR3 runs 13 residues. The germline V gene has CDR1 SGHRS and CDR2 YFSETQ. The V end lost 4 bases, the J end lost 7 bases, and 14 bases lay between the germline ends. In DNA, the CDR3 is TGCGCCAGCAGCCCTTGGGTGGGCGGTGAAGCTTTCTTT. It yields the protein CASSPWVGGEAFF.

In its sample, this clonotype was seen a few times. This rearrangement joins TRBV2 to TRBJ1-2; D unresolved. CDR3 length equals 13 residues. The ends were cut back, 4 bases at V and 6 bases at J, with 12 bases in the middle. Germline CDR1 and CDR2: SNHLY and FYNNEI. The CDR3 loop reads CASSGDGAHGYTF. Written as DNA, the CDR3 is TGTGCCAGCAGTGGTGATGGAGCCCATGGCTACACCTTC.

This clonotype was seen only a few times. The CDR3 region has the DNA TGTGCCAGCAGTTACGGGGACGGAAGCAACTATGGCTACACCTTC. Amino acids: CASSYGDGSNYGYTF. The V call is TRBV6-6, the J call TRBJ1-2; perhaps TRBD1 as D (5 bases). This CDR3 has 15 residues. Trimming pared 2 bases from V and 2 bases from J, leaving 12 bases between. CDR1 and CDR2 (germline): MNHNY, SVGAGI (reference sequence).

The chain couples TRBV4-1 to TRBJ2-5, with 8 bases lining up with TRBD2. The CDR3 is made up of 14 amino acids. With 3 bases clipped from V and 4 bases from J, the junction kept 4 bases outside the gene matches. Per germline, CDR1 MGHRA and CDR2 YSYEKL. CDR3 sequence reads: CASSHLAGPETQYF. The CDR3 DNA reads TGCGCCAGCAGCCACTTAGCGGGACCAGAGACCCAGTACTTC.

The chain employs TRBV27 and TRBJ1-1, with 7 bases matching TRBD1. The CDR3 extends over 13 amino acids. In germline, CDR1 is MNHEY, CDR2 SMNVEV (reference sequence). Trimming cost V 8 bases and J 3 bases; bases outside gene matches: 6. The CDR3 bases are TGTGCCAGCGGGTTCAGGGGGGACACTGAAGCTTTCTTT. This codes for CASGFRGDTEAFF.

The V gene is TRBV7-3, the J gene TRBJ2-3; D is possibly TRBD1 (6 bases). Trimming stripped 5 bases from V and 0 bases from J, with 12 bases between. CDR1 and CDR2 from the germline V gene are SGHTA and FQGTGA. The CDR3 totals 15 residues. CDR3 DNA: TGTGCCAGCAGCCCAGGGGAAACTAGCACAGATACGCAGTATTTT. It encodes CASSPGETSTDTQYF.

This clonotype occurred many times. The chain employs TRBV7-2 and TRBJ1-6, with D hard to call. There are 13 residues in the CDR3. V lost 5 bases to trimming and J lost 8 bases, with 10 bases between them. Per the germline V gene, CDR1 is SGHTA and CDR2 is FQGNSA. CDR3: CASSLDWDSPLHF. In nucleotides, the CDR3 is TGTGCCAGCAGCCTGGATTGGGATTCACCCCTCCACTTT.

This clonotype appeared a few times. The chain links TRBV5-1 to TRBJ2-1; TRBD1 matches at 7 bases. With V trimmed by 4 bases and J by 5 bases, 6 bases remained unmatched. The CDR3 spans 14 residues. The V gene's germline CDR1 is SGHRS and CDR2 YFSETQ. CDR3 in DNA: TGCGCCAGCAGCGAGGACAGGTTAGACAATGAGCAGTTCTTC. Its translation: CASSEDRLDNEQFF.

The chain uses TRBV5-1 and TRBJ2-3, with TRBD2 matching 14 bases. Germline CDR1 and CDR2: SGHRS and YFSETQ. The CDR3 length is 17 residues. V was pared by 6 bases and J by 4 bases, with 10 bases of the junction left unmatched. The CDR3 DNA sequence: TGCGCCAGCACCGGGACTAGCGGGGGATCTTTCTCAGATACGCAGTATTTT. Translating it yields CASTGTSGGSFSDTQYF.

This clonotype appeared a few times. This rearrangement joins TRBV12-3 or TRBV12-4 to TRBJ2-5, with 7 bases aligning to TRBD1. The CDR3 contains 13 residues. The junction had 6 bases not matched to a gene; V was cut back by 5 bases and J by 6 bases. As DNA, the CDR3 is TGTGCCAGCAGTGGGACAGCACGGAAGACCCAGTACTTC. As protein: CASSGTARKTQYF.

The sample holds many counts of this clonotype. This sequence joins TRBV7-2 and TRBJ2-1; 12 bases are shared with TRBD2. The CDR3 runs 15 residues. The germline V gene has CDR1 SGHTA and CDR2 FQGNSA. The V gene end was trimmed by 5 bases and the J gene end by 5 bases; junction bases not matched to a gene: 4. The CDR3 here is CASSHGLAGNNEQFF. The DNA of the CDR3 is TGTGCCAGCAGCCACGGACTAGCGGGGAACAATGAGCAGTTCTTC.

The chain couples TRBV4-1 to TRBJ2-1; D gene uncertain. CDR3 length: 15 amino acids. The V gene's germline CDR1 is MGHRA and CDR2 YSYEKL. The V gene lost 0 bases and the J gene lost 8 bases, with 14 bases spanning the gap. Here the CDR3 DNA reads TGCGCCAGCAGCCAAGATTACCCCGGATCTTATGAGCAGTTCTTC. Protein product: CASSQDYPGSYEQFF.

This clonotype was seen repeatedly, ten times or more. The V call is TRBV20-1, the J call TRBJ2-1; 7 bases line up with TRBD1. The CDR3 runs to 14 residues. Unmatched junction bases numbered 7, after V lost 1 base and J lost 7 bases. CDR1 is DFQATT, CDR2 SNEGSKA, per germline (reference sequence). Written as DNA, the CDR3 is TGCAGTGCTAGAGGTCAGGACAGGAAAAATGAGCAGTTCTTC. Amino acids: CSARGQDRKNEQFF.

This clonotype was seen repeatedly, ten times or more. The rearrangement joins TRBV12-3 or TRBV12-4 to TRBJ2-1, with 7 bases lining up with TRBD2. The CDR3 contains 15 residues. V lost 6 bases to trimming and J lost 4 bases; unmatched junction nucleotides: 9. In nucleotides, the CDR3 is TGTGCCAGCAGCAGCGGGGAACTTCGATACAATGAGCAGTTCTTC. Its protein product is CASSSGELRYNEQFF.